This TCR beta chain was identified during a study of cytomegalovirus exposure and HLA in healthy donors. Whole-study context: An earlier analysis identified approximately 120 million unique TCR beta sequences in about 170 million T cells. Study-wide results and caveats: Sequencing depth roughly uniform across donors was assumed in presence/absence analyses. Only CMV serostatus was available as immune exposure information.

Sampled while nominally healthy, donors likely had unrecorded immune exposures. The table lists this clone with a few counts. What it recognizes is unknown. Amplification used 60 Vbeta primers and 13 Jbeta primers. Generated by immunoSEQ multiplex PCR, the TCRdb table keeps only in-frame clones and is missing some. Here the sample spans about 200,000 clones, 70% being singletons. This TCR came from a man aged 35 to 55 in good health and CMV-seropositive. The specimen was PBMCs.

CDR3 sequence (DNA): TGTGCCAGCAGCCCCCCAGGGGGGAAGAATGAGCAGTTCTTC. Encoded protein: CASSPPGGKNEQFF. V usage is TRBV7-8 and J usage is TRBJ2-1; the D gene is possibly TRBD1 (7 bases). The CDR3 has 14 amino acids. The V gene lost 5 bases and the J gene lost 7 bases, with 15 bases spanning the gap. CDR1 is SGHVS, CDR2 FQNEAQ, per germline.